The 14 T cell receptor beta chains reported below all come from one sample, sequenced in a study of human T cells and chemical hapten exposure. Time point specified: patch test 2, 6 weeks after DPC sensitization. Treatment in this sample: therapeutic diphenylcyclopropenone sensitization with weekly scalp DPC. TCRdb re-derived calls from the RACE reads in MiXCR, one entry per CDR3 protein. The sample records 90,000 to 110,000 distinct CDR3 sequences, about a tenth being singletons. The sequences come from whole blood, collected in connection with sensitization to the hapten diphenylcyclopropenone (DPC). These receptor sequences come from a woman aged 35 to 49 with alopecia areata. Some clones in this sample may be carry-over from other donors' samples.

This clonotype was observed many times. The rearrangement joins TRBV5-4 to TRBJ2-5; D is possibly TRBD1 (6 bases). The CDR3 has 15 amino acids. Looked up from germline, CDR1 is SGHNT and CDR2 is YYREEE (reference sequence). The ends were cut back, 2 bases at V and 0 bases at J, with 11 bases in the middle. The CDR3 DNA follows: TGTGCCAGCAGCTTTGGGCAGGGGTACCAAGAGACCCAGTACTTC. Its translation: CASSFGQGYQETQYF.

A few counts support this clonotype. The chain uses TRBV4-3 and TRBJ1-4; D remains ambiguous. The ends were cut back, 0 bases at V and 12 bases at J, with 20 bases in the middle. This CDR3 is 16 amino acids long. CDR1 and CDR2 (germline): LGHNA, YSLEER. The CDR3 loop reads CASSQDEIDPTSQLFF. DNA for the CDR3: TGCGCCAGCAGCCAAGATGAGATCGACCCAACGTCCCAACTGTTTTTT.

The CDR3 sequence is CSVGTGVIYGYTF. CDR3 DNA sequence: TGCAGCGTTGGGACAGGGGTAATCTATGGCTACACCTTC. This chain connects TRBV20-1 to TRBJ1-2, with TRBD1 identical over 10 bases. CDR3 length equals 13 residues. Germline V gene data show CDR1 as DFQATT and CDR2 as SNEGSKA (reference sequence).

In this sample, this clonotype turned up a few times. The rearrangement links TRBV15 to TRBJ1-5; 7 nucleotides line up with TRBD1. Germline assignment: CDR1 LNHNV and CDR2 YYDKDF (reference sequence). The CDR3 covers 17 residues. V gave up 3 bases and J gave up 0 bases; unmatched junction bases: 8. The CDR3 region is CATSSGGQRYSNQPQHF. The CDR3 DNA is TGTGCCACCAGCAGTGGGGGACAGAGGTATAGCAATCAGCCCCAGCATTTT.

This clonotype was seen at least ten times. The chain has TRBV6-2 or TRBV6-3 and TRBJ2-1; 9 bases are a match to TRBD2. CDR3 length: 16 amino acids. Germline CDR1 is MNHEY and CDR2 is SVGEGT. V shed 4 bases, J shed 3 bases, and the junction held 7 bases outside the gene matches. In DNA form, the CDR3 reads TGTGCCAGCAGTTTCGAGACTAGCGGTTTCTACAATGAGCAGTTCTTC. Protein: CASSFETSGFYNEQFF.

This clonotype has more than one count but fewer than ten. The V call is TRBV11-2, the J call TRBJ2-5, with D possibly TRBD1 on 5 matching bases. V lost 1 base and J 5 bases, leaving 14 bases between the germline ends. The CDR3 length is 15 residues. Germline CDR1 SGHAT, CDR2 FQNNGV. The CDR3 DNA is TGTGCCAGCAGCTTAGTAAGGGGCGCACGGGAGACCCAGTACTTC. Protein product: CASSLVRGARETQYF. Using reference TRBV11-2 and TRBJ2-5 for the parts outside the CDR3, the full variable domain is EAGVAQSPRYKIIEKRQSVAFWCNPISGHATLYWYQQILGQGPKLLIQFQNNGVVDDSQLPKDRFSAERLKGVDSTLKIQPAKLEDSAVYLCASSLVRGARETQYFGPGTRLLVL.

This CDR3 is CASSQWGNTEAFF. In nucleotides, the CDR3 is TGTGCCAGCAGCCAATGGGGGAACACTGAAGCTTTCTTT. This chain joins TRBV3-1 and TRBJ1-1, with D hard to call. The CDR3 totals 13 residues. V lost 2 bases and J 1 base, leaving 5 bases between the germline ends. Per the germline V gene, CDR1 is LGHDT and CDR2 is YNNKEL (reference sequence).

The chain links TRBV3-1 to TRBJ1-1; D remains unclear. Germline V gene data show CDR1 as LGHDT and CDR2 as YNNKEL (reference sequence). This CDR3 contains 13 residues. Trimming removed 0 bases at V and 7 bases at J, with 9 bases between. CDR3 sequence: CASSQDSTYEAFF. The CDR3 bases are TGTGCCAGCAGCCAAGACAGCACCTATGAAGCTTTCTTT.

This clonotype was seen at least ten times. CDR3 amino acids: CASSPAGTGDNEQFF. CDR3 in DNA: TGTGCCAGCAGTCCGGCCGGGACAGGGGATAATGAGCAGTTCTTC. The rearrangement links TRBV12-3 or TRBV12-4 to TRBJ2-1, with TRBD1 identical over 10 bases. With 5 bases clipped from V and 7 bases from J, the junction kept 8 bases outside the gene matches. The CDR3 consists of 15 residues.

This clonotype was seen many times. V gene TRBV25-1 combines with J gene TRBJ1-1; 8 nucleotides align to TRBD1. V lost 6 bases to trimming and J lost 7 bases; unmatched junction nucleotides: 7. Germline assignment: CDR1 MGHDK and CDR2 SYGVNS. This CDR3 contains 13 residues. The CDR3 bases are TGTGCCAGCAGGTCCAGGGGGCTGGGTGAAGCTTTCTTT. Translating gives CASRSRGLGEAFF.

Note on this clonotype: A much larger clone is a single base away; this may be a read error. Because the CDR3 is missing its conserved closing phenylalanine or tryptophan, this is likely a read error. J is TRBJ2-4 and V is TRBV28, with 7 nucleotides matching TRBD1. V shed 6 bases and J 4 bases; nucleotides not matched to a gene: 9. CDR1 is MDHEN, CDR2 SYDVKM, per germline. This CDR3 comprises 15 residues. CDR3 in amino acids: CASRQAGTAKNIQYL. CDR3 in DNA: TGTGCCAGCAGACAAGCCGGGACAGCGAAAAACATTCAGTACTTG.

This clonotype was seen ten or more times. The J gene is TRBJ2-7, the V gene TRBV11-2; D unclear. Germline CDR1 reads SGHAT; CDR2 reads FQNNGV. The CDR3 consists of 15 residues. The germline V and J ends were trimmed by 1 base and 0 bases, with 10 bases remaining between them. CDR3 nucleotide sequence: TGTGCCAGCAGCTTAGCGTTGGGCAGCTCCTACGAGCAGTACTTC. Translating gives CASSLALGSSYEQYF.

V usage is TRBV10-2 and J usage is TRBJ2-7, with 13 bases lining up with TRBD2. Germline V CDR1 and CDR2: WSHSY, SAAADI. Trimming took 2 bases from V and 3 from J; bases not matched to a gene: 7. The CDR3 spans 17 residues. The CDR3 nucleotides are TGCGCCAGCAGTGAGGGACTAGCGGGGGCCACCTTCTACGAGCAGTACTTC. Translating gives CASSEGLAGATFYEQYF.

This clonotype was counted many times. The rearrangement links TRBV7-2 to TRBJ2-5, with 7 bases matching TRBD2. This CDR3 is 15 amino acids long. V gave up 6 bases and J gave up 2 bases; unmatched junction bases: 9. Germline CDR1 and CDR2: SGHTA and FQGNSA. The CDR3 is CASSSTGGRQETQYF. The CDR3 DNA sequence: TGTGCCAGCAGTTCTACGGGGGGACGGCAAGAGACCCAGTACTTC.